The subject of this entry is one T cell receptor (beta chain). Only in-frame clones appear in the TCRdb table, and some are missing; sequencing was by immunoSEQ multiplex PCR. The sample consists of some 95,000 clones, 65% to 90% of them appearing once. The germline V and J ends were trimmed by 1 base and 6 bases, with 16 bases remaining between them. The CDR3 has 15 residues. The germline V gene has CDR1 LGHDT and CDR2 YNNKEL (reference sequence). This entry comes from a study of T cell responses to AZD1222 COVID-19 vaccine. At the level of the study: Analysis merged second doses at about 4 or about 12 weeks.

This clonotype was obtained from an adult in good health. The chain joins TRBV3-1 (or the pseudogene TRBV3-2) to TRBJ2-7; D is perhaps TRBD1 or TRBD2 (5 bases each). Sequencing was performed on peripheral blood, taken on day 0 of AZD1222 vaccination. The CDR3 bases are TGTGCCAGCAGCCAAGGGACGGGACCCCTCTCCGAGCAGTACTTC. Residues: CASSQGTGPLSEQYF.